This T cell receptor (beta chain) was profiled in a study of OX40 agonist ivuxolimab in advanced cancers. Some clones are missing from TCRdb's copy, which holds only in-frame ones; the method was immunoSEQ multiplex PCR. Of approximately 160,000 clones listed, roughly 92% were seen once; the top ten hold approximately 0.3%. This CDR3 region has 15 residues. Germline CDR1 is SGHTA and CDR2 is FQGNSA. Germline trimming cut 7 bases from V and 4 bases from J; bases unmatched to any gene: 9. Patients were excluded for autoimmune disease history or systemic immunosuppression. V gene TRBV7-2 combines with J gene TRBJ2-5, with TRBD1 matching over 10 bases. The receptor comes from an adult with an advanced solid tumor such as melanoma, head and neck, liver or kidney cancer. Source: CD4+ or CD8+ T cells sorted from blood, taken in a trial of the OX40 agonist ivuxolimab. CDR3 protein: CASTRDGTGVETQYF. CDR3 in DNA: TGTGCCAGCACAAGGGACGGGACAGGGGTAGAGACCCAGTACTTC.